This TCR beta chain was identified during a study of T cells in localized non-small cell lung cancer. Broader study findings: Peak T cell clonality was found in uninvolved adjacent lung, exceeding tumor.

This clone was seen a handful of times. Its antigen is still unknown. V was clipped by 5 bases and J by 6 bases; unmatched bases: 13. From germline, CDR1 is SGHNT and CDR2 YENEEA. This CDR3 contains 18 residues. Profiling relied on immunoSEQ multiplex PCR, and the TCRdb table lists in-frame clones only, not all of them. The table shows 1,500 to 2,500 clones, with 25% to 30% occurring only once. The TCR originated in a female donor over 55 with stage I lung adenocarcinoma. The chain employs TRBV11-3 and TRBJ2-1; the match to TRBD2 covers 13 bases. Here the sequenced sample was normal lung tissue next to the tumor, taken before any cancer treatment. The CDR3 bases are TGTGCCAGCAGCCCGGTCCCAGGGACTAGCGGGATTGGCAATGAGCAGTTCTTC. Encoded protein: CASSPVPGTSGIGNEQFF.